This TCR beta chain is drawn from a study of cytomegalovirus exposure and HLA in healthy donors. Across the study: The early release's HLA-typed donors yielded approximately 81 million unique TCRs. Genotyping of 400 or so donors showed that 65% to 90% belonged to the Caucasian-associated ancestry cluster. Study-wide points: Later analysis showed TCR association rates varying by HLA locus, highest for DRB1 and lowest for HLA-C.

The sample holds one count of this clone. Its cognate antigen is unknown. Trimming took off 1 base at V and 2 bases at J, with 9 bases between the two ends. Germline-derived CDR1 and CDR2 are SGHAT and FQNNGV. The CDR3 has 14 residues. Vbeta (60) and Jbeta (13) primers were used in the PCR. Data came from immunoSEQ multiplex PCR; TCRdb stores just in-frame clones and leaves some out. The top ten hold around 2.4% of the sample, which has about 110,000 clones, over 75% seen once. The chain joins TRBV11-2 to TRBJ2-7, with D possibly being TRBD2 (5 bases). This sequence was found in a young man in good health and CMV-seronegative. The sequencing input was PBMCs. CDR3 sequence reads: CASSLAGETYEQYF. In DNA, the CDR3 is TGTGCCAGCAGCTTAGCCGGGGAAACCTACGAGCAGTACTTC.